A single sample gave rise to the 26 T cell receptor beta chains below, sequenced in a study of cytomegalovirus exposure and HLA in healthy donors. In the PCR, 60 Vbeta and 13 Jbeta primers were used. Assay: immunoSEQ multiplex PCR; the TCRdb copy retains only in-frame clones and omits some. The data show about 90,000 clones, approximately 80% seen once. The sample taken for sequencing was PBMCs. These receptors were obtained from a man aged 25-45 years in good health and CMV-seronegative.

This chain links TRBV6-1 with TRBJ2-1; D possibly corresponds to TRBD1 (6 bases). The length of the CDR3 is 13 residues. V lost 7 bases to trimming and J lost 5 bases, with 12 bases between them. Germline V lookup: CDR1 MNHNS, CDR2 SASEGT. This CDR3 reads CASILTGNNEQFF. The CDR3 DNA reads TGTGCCAGCATCTTGACAGGAAACAATGAGCAGTTCTTC.

V gene TRBV14 combines with J gene TRBJ2-7, with D maybe TRBD1 (6 bases). The CDR3 consists of 13 residues. CDR1 and CDR2 from the germline V gene are SGHDN and FVKESK. The V and J ends lost 3 bases and 3 bases respectively, with 9 bases between them. The CDR3 nucleotides read TGTGCCAGCAGCCAGGTCAGGGGCTACGAGCAGTACTTC. Protein product: CASSQVRGYEQYF. Full variable domain (rest looked up from reference TRBV14 and TRBJ2-7): EAGVTQFPSHSVIEKGQTVTLRCDPISGHDNLYWYRRVMGKEIKFLLHFVKESKQDESGMPNNRFLAERTGGTYSTLKVQPAELEDSGVYFCASSQVRGYEQYFGPGTRLTVT.

This chain links TRBV28 with TRBJ2-1; 7 bases align to TRBD2. The germline gives CDR1 MDHEN, CDR2 SYDVKM. After removal of 6 bases from V and 8 bases from J, the junction contained 13 bases not matched to a gene. The CDR3 runs to 15 residues. CDR3 loop: CASSPQGGSGDEQFF. As DNA, the CDR3 is TGTGCCAGCAGCCCTCAGGGAGGGTCAGGCGATGAGCAGTTCTTC.

The chain is built from TRBV15 and TRBJ1-2; D ambiguous. Trimming cost V 4 bases and J 6 bases, with 12 bases left between them. CDR1 is LNHNV and CDR2 is YYDKDF in the germline V gene (reference sequence). The CDR3 runs 13 residues. As DNA, the CDR3 is TGTGCCACCAGCACCGAGAGAAACGATGGCTACACCTTC. Protein: CATSTERNDGYTF.

This clone was recorded once. The chain uses TRBV30 and TRBJ1-5; TRBD1 matches at 9 bases. The germline gives CDR1 GTSNPN, CDR2 SVGIG (reference sequence). V dropped 3 bases and J dropped 4; count of bases not matched to a gene: 4. The CDR3 consists of 14 residues. In DNA, the CDR3 is TGTGCCTGGAGGGGGACAGGGCTTAATCAGCCCCAGCATTTT. Amino acids: CAWRGTGLNQPQHF.

This rearrangement joins TRBV15 to TRBJ2-3; D possibly corresponds to TRBD1 (6 bases). This CDR3 has 13 amino acids. Germline lookup yields CDR1 LNHNV and CDR2 YYDKDF (reference sequence). V dropped 5 bases and J dropped 8 bases, with 14 bases sitting between them. Here the CDR3 reads CATSGVSRGTQYF. The CDR3 coding sequence is TGTGCCACCAGCGGAGTATCCAGGGGTACGCAGTATTTT.

This chain links TRBV5-1 with TRBJ1-4; TRBD1 matches 7 bases. CDR1 is SGHRS and CDR2 is YFSETQ in the germline V gene. This CDR3 has 16 amino acids. The J segment lost 2 bases and the V segment lost 1 base, leaving 5 bases of the junction unmatched. CDR3 amino acids: CASSLTGDDTNEKLFF. The CDR3 nucleotides read TGCGCCAGCAGCTTGACAGGGGATGATACTAATGAAAAACTGTTTTTT.

This chain links TRBV9 with TRBJ2-7; a weak D match, TRBD2 (5 bases). This CDR3 is 14 amino acids long. Trimming cost V 1 base and J 0 bases, with 8 bases left between them. Germline CDR1 is SGDLS and CDR2 is YYNGEE. For the CDR3, the DNA is TGTGCCAGCAGCGTACGGGGAAGCTCCTACGAGCAGTACTTC. This gives the protein CASSVRGSSYEQYF.

This chain uses TRBV12-5 with TRBJ1-5; 10 nucleotides agree with TRBD1. The ends lost 7 bases at V and 4 bases at J; junction bases unmatched: 13. Germline loops: CDR1 LGHNT, CDR2 FRNRAP. CDR3 length equals 17 residues. The CDR3 loop is CASADPGQGIRNQPQHF. For the CDR3, the DNA is TGTGCTAGTGCCGACCCGGGACAGGGGATCCGAAATCAGCCCCAGCATTTT.

The rearrangement uses TRBV5-1 and TRBJ1-3, with unresolved D. Trimming pared 0 bases from V and 0 bases from J, leaving 10 bases between. Germline V gene sequence: CDR1 SGHRS, CDR2 YFSETQ. CDR3 length: 16 amino acids. The CDR3 region has the DNA TGCGCCAGCAGCTTGGGACGGAGCCTCTCTGGAAACACCATATATTTT. Translated, it gives CASSLGRSLSGNTIYF. Drawing the rest from reference TRBV5-1 and TRBJ1-3, the complete variable domain is KAGVTQTPRYLIKTRGQQVTLSCSPISGHRSVSWYQQTPGQGLQFLFEYFSETQRNKGNFPGRFSGRQFSNSRSEMNVSTLELGDSALYLCASSLGRSLSGNTIYFGEGSWLTVV.

V and J are TRBV6-1 and TRBJ1-5; 7 bases map to TRBD1. V was clipped by 6 bases and J by 7 bases; unmatched bases: 12. The germline V gene encodes CDR1 MNHNS and CDR2 SASEGT. There are 15 residues in the CDR3. CDR3 sequence (DNA): TGTGCCAGCAGAACAGGGGCCACGACGGGACAGCCCCAGCATTTT. Its translation: CASRTGATTGQPQHF.

The chain combines TRBV14 with TRBJ2-7; D call uncertain. The CDR3 is made up of 14 amino acids. Per germline, CDR1 SGHDN and CDR2 FVKESK. The V end lost 1 base, the J end lost 0 bases, and 7 bases lay between the germline ends. The CDR3 region is CASSQGWPSYEQYF. CDR3 sequence (DNA): TGTGCCAGCAGCCAAGGGTGGCCCTCCTACGAGCAGTACTTC.

The rearrangement joins TRBV6-5 to TRBJ1-2; D is uncertain. Trimming removed 2 bases at V and 3 bases at J, with 7 bases between. The CDR3 spans 13 residues. Germline values: CDR1 MNHEY, CDR2 SVGAGI. This CDR3 is CASSYERDYGYTF. The DNA of the CDR3 is TGTGCCAGCAGTTACGAGAGGGACTATGGCTACACCTTC.

Worth noting for this clone: Compared with germline, one end of the junction differs, possibly owing to a read error. The V call is TRBV29-1, the J call TRBJ1-2; TRBD1 matches at 9 bases. Germline V CDR1 and CDR2: SQVTM, ANQGSEA. The CDR3 sequence is 16 residues long. CDR3: CSVDSGTGSANHGYTF. The CDR3 nucleotides are TGCAGCGTGGATTCCGGGACAGGGTCCGCTAACCATGGCTACACCTTC.

This clone was picked up one time. The rearrangement links TRBV11-2 to TRBJ2-5, with a weak D call TRBD2 (5 bases). This CDR3 is built from 15 residues. Per germline, CDR1 SGHAT and CDR2 FQNNGV. The V gene lost 1 base and the J gene lost 1 base, with 10 bases spanning the gap. CDR3 bases: TGTGCCAGCAGCTTAGTAGGGAGCGGCCAAGAGACCCAGTACTTC. It codes for CASSLVGSGQETQYF.

The CDR3 nucleotides read TGTGCCTGGAGCCGACAGGGCCTTAGCAATCAGCCCCAGCATTTT. This encodes CAWSRQGLSNQPQHF. The chain joins TRBV30 to TRBJ1-5, with 7 bases identical to TRBD1. The germline CDR1 and CDR2 sequences are GTSNPN and SVGIG (reference sequence). V trimming: 3 bases; J trimming: 0 bases; junction bases outside the gene matches: 5. CDR3 size: 15 residues.

This chain joins TRBV6-5 and TRBJ1-1; tentatively, D is TRBD1 (6 bases). V was pared by 4 bases and J by 5 bases, with 20 bases between. Germline V CDR1 and CDR2: MNHEY, SVGAGI. This CDR3 spans 16 amino acids. The CDR3 sequence: CASSSSYLGGQTEAFF. The CDR3 DNA is TGTGCCAGCAGTTCGAGTTACCTAGGGGGACAAACTGAAGCTTTCTTT.

The rearrangement joins TRBV28 to TRBJ2-3; a weak D match, TRBD2 (5 bases). Trimming cost V 3 bases and J 11 bases, with 30 bases left between them. This CDR3 region has 18 residues. Per germline, CDR1 MDHEN and CDR2 SYDVKM. In DNA form, the CDR3 reads TGTGCCAGCAGTTTCTTAGTTCCCCTCTCGGCCTCCGAGGGTGAGCAGTATTTT. The encoded protein is CASSFLVPLSASEGEQYF. Combining the CDR3 with reference TRBV28 and TRBJ2-3 gives the whole variable domain DVKVTQSSRYLVKRTGEKVFLECVQDMDHENMFWYRQDPGLGLRLIYFSYDVKMKEKGDIPEGYSVSREKKERFSLILESASTNQTSMYLCASSFLVPLSASEGEQYFGPGTRLTVL.

This clone is a singleton in its sample. This sequence joins TRBV6-5 and TRBJ2-5; a possible D gene is TRBD2 (7 bases). V lost 6 bases and J lost 4, with 9 bases in between. The CDR3 is 12 residues long. The germline CDR1 and CDR2 sequences are MNHEY and SVGAGI. CDR3 in DNA: TGTGCCAGCAGAAGGGGGGGAGAGACCCAGTACTTC. Translation gives CASRRGGETQYF.

This clone has only one observation. V is TRBV9 and J is TRBJ1-4; 9 nucleotides align to TRBD1. J lost 7 bases, V lost 7 bases, and 11 bases had no gene match. CDR1 and CDR2 from the germline V gene are SGDLS and YYNGEE. The CDR3 runs 15 residues. CDR3 in amino acids: CASSREGQGGEKLFF. The CDR3 coding sequence is TGTGCCAGCTCCCGGGAGGGACAGGGTGGTGAAAAACTGTTTTTT. The full variable domain, rest sourced from reference TRBV9 and TRBJ1-4, is DSGVTQTPKHLITATGQRVTLRCSPRSGDLSVYWYQQSLDQGLQFLIQYYNGEERAKGNILERFSAQQFPDLHSELNLSSLELGDSALYFCASSREGQGGEKLFFGSGTQLSVL.

This clone was detected once. The gene calls are TRBV6-1 and TRBJ2-1; 9 nucleotides agree with TRBD2. CDR3 length: 18 residues. Germline V gene data show CDR1 as MNHNS and CDR2 as SASEGT. V dropped 0 bases and J dropped 2; count of bases not matched to a gene: 8. CDR3 DNA: TGTGCCAGCAGTGAAGCGCGCCTTGCGGGGGGGACCTACAATGAGCAGTTCTTC. Its translation is CASSEARLAGGTYNEQFF.

This clone has just a few counts. This chain uses TRBV6-1 with TRBJ2-4, with 10 nucleotides matching TRBD2. Trimming at V came to 2 bases and at J to 6 bases, leaving 7 bases not matched to a gene. CDR1 MNHNS and CDR2 SASEGT come from the germline V gene. The CDR3 has 16 amino acids. The CDR3 region has the DNA TGTGCCAGCAGTGAAAGGGGTAGCGGGGGGAGAAACATTCAGTACTTC. Its translation is CASSERGSGGRNIQYF.

The chain carries TRBV18 and TRBJ1-1; D is unresolved. Germline lookup yields CDR1 KGHSH and CDR2 LQKENI. The CDR3 extends over 13 amino acids. The V end was cut by 0 bases, the J end by 4 bases, with 6 bases between. The CDR3 region has the DNA TGTGCCAGCTCACCACCGAGCGGCACTGAAGCTTTCTTT. This codes for CASSPPSGTEAFF.

This chain connects TRBV27 to TRBJ1-5; no clear D. The germline CDR1 and CDR2 sequences are MNHEY and SMNVEV (reference sequence). The V and J ends lost 0 bases and 0 bases respectively, with 12 bases between them. CDR3 length: 17 amino acids. CDR3 residues: CASSLSGQDYSNQPQHF. CDR3 nucleotides: TGTGCCAGCAGTTTATCCGGGCAGGACTATAGCAATCAGCCCCAGCATTTT.

The chain recombines TRBV5-6 with TRBJ1-1, with D possibly TRBD1 on 5 matching bases. V lost 1 base and J 1 base, leaving 17 bases between the germline ends. CDR3 length: 17 amino acids. Germline CDR1 reads SGHDT; CDR2 reads YYEEEE. CDR3 protein: CASSLLGLGTENTEAFF. The CDR3 DNA sequence: TGTGCCAGCAGCTTGTTGGGATTGGGGACTGAGAACACTGAAGCTTTCTTT.

The chain carries TRBV7-2 and TRBJ1-6, with D unresolved. V was clipped by 5 bases and J by 3 bases, with 8 bases between them. The germline V gene encodes CDR1 SGHTA and CDR2 FQGNSA. This CDR3 spans 14 amino acids. CDR3 region: CASSLRDYNSPLHF. The CDR3 DNA is TGTGCCAGCAGCCTCCGGGACTATAATTCACCCCTCCACTTT.